This paragraph covers one TCR beta chain sequence. Its antigen is not yet known. No base quality values were provided; no much bigger clone lies one nucleotide off. TCRbeta CDR3 regions were amplified by multiplexed two-step PCR using Vbeta-specific forward primers and Jbeta-specific reverse primers. Through the immunoSEQ service, TCRbeta libraries were sequenced on an Illumina instrument. In the source study's methods: IMGT annotation was used to assign V, D and J genes, and synthetic CDR3 analogues were used to correct the counts for multiplex PCR bias. The immunoSEQ Analyzer calculated repertoire clonality as one minus the normalized Shannon entropy. Whether a clone counted as expanded was decided by Fisher's exact test with Benjamini-Hochberg false discovery rate control and a two-tailed cutoff of P<0.01. TCRdb retrieved this table from immuneACCESS and kept in-frame rearrangements only. Not all clones are present; in checked studies, unresolved V genes account for under half, and no reason is known for the remainder. V and J calls and clone size are those listed in that table; D and trimming were worked out from the DNA. The sample table contains roughly 27,000 clones; only one count was recorded for approximately 81% of them. The biggest ten clones account for approximately 0.44% of the sample.

FACS was used to sort CD4+ or CD8+ cells into naive T cells (CD45RA+) and memory T cells (CD45RO+). T cells for TCR sequencing came from two healthy control subjects. Unstimulated sorted T cell subsets served as baseline controls for the mixed lymphocyte reactions. The Qiagen DNeasy Blood & Tissue Kit was used for extraction of genomic DNA. These data belong to a study of regulatory dendritic cells for organ transplantation (dated by TCRdb to about 2017). Context from the whole study: Before and after allostimulation with regulatory or mature dendritic cells, TCRbeta repertoires were sequenced from sorted naive and memory CD4+ and CD8+ T cells. Results the study describes overall, beyond this receptor: Of the resting subsets, memory CD8+ T cells had the largest number of alloreactive TCR clonotypes. In both subjects, allostimulation led to expansion of memory CD8+ clones, although regulatory dendritic cells appeared to cause more limited expansion than mature dendritic cells did. Only a couple of subjects were sequenced, and considerable between-individual heterogeneity in the alloreactive memory CD8+ T cell pool was noted by the authors. Naive CD4+ and CD8+ T cells showed highly diverse repertoires, whereas memory cells were less diverse and memory CD8+ cells were the most oligoclonal.

Trimming costs V 0 bases and J 8 bases, and their ends lie 13 bases apart. From the cysteine through the phenylalanine, the CDR3 covers 14 amino acids. Only CDR3 DNA is held: 42 bases, read in frame from base 1. In the germline V gene, CDR1 corresponds to WSHSY and CDR2 to SAAADI. The sequenced material came from naive CD8+ T cells from blood. According to the study, the label for this sample's cell subset or site signals: CD45RA+ naive T cells. The chain was built from TRBV10-2 and TRBJ1-2; the D gene is not confidently resolved. This clonotype was sampled from a human donor in good health. The DNA sequence reads TGCGCCAGCAGTGAGTCCGAAGGGAGATGGGGCTACACCTTC. It specifies CASSESEGRWGYTF.